The 8 T cell receptor beta chains below were found in one sample sequenced in a study of blood T cell repertoires in COVID-19. Method: immunoSEQ multiplex PCR; TCRdb's copy keeps in-frame clones and lacks some. The data hold some 52,000 clones, with over 75% observed a single time. The specimen was peripheral blood. Source of these receptors: a human donor with active COVID-19. The donor label of this sample is uncertain.

This clone was observed once. The rearrangement uses TRBV18 and TRBJ2-3; D possibly corresponds to TRBD2 (5 bases). The germline gives CDR1 KGHSH, CDR2 LQKENI. The ends were cut back, 4 bases at V and 9 bases at J, with 14 bases in the middle. CDR3 length: 13 residues. In DNA, the CDR3 is TGTGCCAGCTCACGTGTGGATCGGGGAACGCAGTATTTT. Its translation is CASSRVDRGTQYF.

This clone was picked up one time. The chain joins TRBV19 to TRBJ1-6, with D uncertain. This CDR3 spans 13 amino acids. Germline V CDR1 and CDR2: LNHDA, SQIVND (reference sequence). V lost 3 bases, J lost 7 bases, and 7 bases lay in between. CDR3 loop: CASSIGPNSPLHF. The CDR3 DNA follows: TGTGCCAGTAGTATTGGCCCGAATTCACCCCTCCACTTT.

The chain recombines TRBV5-1 with TRBJ2-5; TRBD1 is a possible D gene (6 bases). This CDR3 region has 17 residues. Germline CDR1 SGHRS, CDR2 YFSETQ. Trimming took 4 bases from V and 0 from J, leaving 19 bases between them. CDR3 sequence reads: CASSPRGRWGYQETQYF. The CDR3 DNA reads TGCGCCAGCAGCCCCAGGGGACGGTGGGGGTACCAAGAGACCCAGTACTTC.

This clone has only one observation. V and J are TRBV7-2 and TRBJ2-3; 9 bases are shared with TRBD2. V shed 2 bases, J shed 2 bases, and the junction held 11 bases outside the gene matches. Germline lookup yields CDR1 SGHTA and CDR2 FQGNSA. CDR3 length equals 18 residues. CDR3 sequence (DNA): TGTGCCAGCAGCTTAACTAGCGGGTTCCCGGGCTACACAGATACGCAGTATTTT. Translating gives CASSLTSGFPGYTDTQYF.

This chain uses TRBV7-2 with TRBJ2-7; 8 bases align to TRBD2. The CDR3 is 13 amino acids. CDR1 is SGHTA, CDR2 FQGNSA, per germline. The V and J ends lost 8 bases and 2 bases, in that order; junction bases with no gene match: 5. CDR3 nucleotide sequence: TGTGCCAGCGCCCGGGGGGGGGCCTACGAGCAGTACTTC. Translating gives CASARGGAYEQYF.

A note on this clone: A read error may account for a junction end that differs from germline. This chain joins TRBV4-3 and TRBJ2-7, with TRBD2 matching over 14 bases. Germline CDR1 reads LGHNA; CDR2 reads YSLEER. The CDR3 consists of 14 residues. CDR3 DNA sequence: TGCGCCAGCAGCCAAGATTTGACTAGCGGGGGGGCCCACTTC. It translates to CASSQDLTSGGAHF.

V gene TRBV29-1 combines with J gene TRBJ2-7, with a weak D call TRBD2 (6 bases). With 3 bases removed from V and 2 bases from J, the gap between germline ends came to 11 bases. Germline-derived CDR1 and CDR2 are SQVTM and ANQGSEA. The CDR3 has 13 amino acids. CDR3 coding DNA: TGCAGCGTTGAGGGGGGAAATACCTACGAGCAGTACTTC. Amino acid sequence: CSVEGGNTYEQYF.

This clone was detected only a few times. The rearrangement links TRBV3-1 (or the pseudogene TRBV3-2) to TRBJ2-7, with D tentatively TRBD1 (5 bases). This CDR3 is 11 amino acids long. Germline CDR1 is LGHDT and CDR2 is YNNKEL (reference sequence). Between the trimmed V and J ends, which lost 4 bases and 12 bases, there was a span of 13 bases. CDR3 DNA: TGTGCCAGCAGCCGCTCCAGGGAAATGTACTTC. Translation gives CASSRSREMYF.